Listed below are T cell receptor beta chains from one sample, sequenced in a study of blood T cell repertoires in COVID-19. Repertoires were generated with immunoSEQ multiplex PCR, while TCRdb's copy carries only in-frame clones and drops some. Of under 110,000 clones listed, over 75% are singletons. Material: peripheral blood. The receptors stem from a young woman with acute or convalescent COVID-19. Each CDR3 is given with its conserved first and last residue. D genes are given only for firm matches. Expanded clones are given a class, and other clones once, few, many or no size at all.

>TRBV5-1|-|TRBJ2-1|-
CASSLGGPSNEQFF
TGCGCCAGCAGCTTGGGGGGCCCCTCCAATGAGCAGTTCTTC
>TRBV24-1|-|TRBJ1-3|-
CATSSTAGNTIYF
TGTGCCACCAGTTCTACCGCTGGAAACACCATATATTTT
>TRBV9|-|TRBJ1-1|-
CASSEGGTNTEAFF
TGTGCCAGCAGCGAGGGGGGGACCAACACTGAAGCTTTCTTT
>TRBV7-9|-|TRBJ2-7|-
CASSPPLMGHLSYEQYF
TGTGCCAGCAGCCCCCCACTGATGGGACATCTCTCCTACGAGCAGTACTTC
>TRBV19|-|TRBJ1-2|once
CASKNWDGGIYTF
TGTGCCAGTAAAAACTGGGACGGGGGGATCTACACCTTC
>TRBV6-5|-|TRBJ1-6|-
CASSYSIPRGPLHF
TGTGCCAGCAGTTACTCGATCCCCAGAGGCCCCCTCCACTTT
>TRBV28|TRBD1|TRBJ2-4|-
CASSSGTVRNIQYF
TGTGCCAGCAGTTCCGGGACAGTACGGAACATTCAGTACTTC
>TRBV5-1|-|TRBJ1-6|-
CASSLGSQGSPLHF
TGCGCCAGCAGCCTCGGGAGCCAGGGTTCACCCCTCCACTTT
>TRBV14|TRBD1|TRBJ2-4|-
CASSQGSGGASKNIQYF
TGTGCCAGCAGCCAAGGCTCAGGGGGCGCTTCCAAAAACATTCAGTACTTC
>TRBV25-1|TRBD1|TRBJ2-1|-
CASRRTGYNEQFF
TGTGCCAGCAGAAGGACAGGGTACAATGAGCAGTTCTTC
>TRBV28|-|TRBJ1-1|-
CASSPRSGWNTEAFF
TGTGCCAGCAGCCCCCGATCCGGTTGGAACACTGAAGCTTTCTTT
>TRBV5-1|-|TRBJ2-2|once
CASSLVSDTGELFF
TGCGCCAGCAGCTTGGTATCAGACACCGGGGAGCTGTTTTTT
>TRBV11-2|-|TRBJ2-7|-
CASSFGGTSTYEQYF
TGTGCCAGCAGCTTTGGGGGGACCTCTACCTACGAGCAGTACTTC
>TRBV5-1|-|TRBJ2-7|-
CASSLTEEQYF
TGCGCCAGCAGCTTAACAGAGGAGCAGTACTTC
>TRBV9|TRBD1|TRBJ2-6|-
CASIEGDSSGANVLTF
TGTGCCAGCATCGAAGGGGACAGCTCTGGGGCCAACGTCCTGACTTTC
>TRBV5-1|-|TRBJ1-6|-
CASKGRGDDSPLHF
TGCGCCAGCAAGGGCAGGGGAGACGATTCACCCCTCCACTTT
>TRBV29-1|TRBD1|TRBJ1-2|few
CSGGGQGLGYTF
TGCAGCGGCGGCGGACAGGGGTTGGGCTACACCTTC
>TRBV28|-|TRBJ2-1|-
CASSSRTFSSYNEQFF
TGTGCCAGCAGTTCCCGGACTTTTTCCTCCTACAATGAGCAGTTCTTC
>TRBV18|-|TRBJ1-1|-
CASSGAGGFDTEAFF
TGTGCCAGCTCAGGGGCTGGGGGCTTCGACACTGAAGCTTTCTTT
>TRBV18|-|TRBJ1-6|few
CASSPNGGLNSPLHF
TGTGCCAGCTCACCAAATGGGGGGTTAAATTCACCCCTCCACTTT
>TRBV25-1|TRBD2|TRBJ2-3|-
CASTTSGADTQYF
TGTGCCAGCACGACTAGCGGGGCAGATACGCAGTATTTT
>TRBV30|-|TRBJ2-6|-
CAWRSAGANVLTF
TGTGCCTGGAGATCAGCTGGGGCCAACGTCCTGACTTTC
>TRBV7-9|-|TRBJ1-1|-
CASSLASGRNTEAFF
TGTGCCAGCAGCTTAGCTTCGGGAAGGAACACTGAAGCTTTCTTT
>TRBV18|TRBD1|TRBJ1-5|-
CASSPDRDNQPQHF
TGTGCCAGCTCACCGGACAGGGACAATCAGCCCCAGCATTTT
>TRBV10-3|-|TRBJ1-2|once
CAIRNPGGYTF
TGTGCCATCAGAAACCCGGGGGGCTACACCTTC
>TRBV6-5|TRBD1|TRBJ1-1|-
CASSWTGGGGAEAFF
TGTGCCAGCAGCTGGACAGGGGGCGGAGGGGCTGAAGCTTTCTTT
>TRBV27|TRBD1|TRBJ2-7|-
CASSRDRAGVGQYF
TGTGCCAGCAGTAGGGACAGGGCGGGGGTCGGGCAGTACTTC
>TRBV5-1|-|TRBJ1-2|-
CASSWMPTGLMGGADYGYTF
TGCGCCAGCAGCTGGATGCCTACGGGGCTCATGGGAGGGGCGGACTATGGCTACACCTTC
>TRBV27|-|TRBJ1-6|few
CASSFRFNSPLHF
TGTGCCAGCAGTTTCAGGTTTAATTCACCCCTCCACTTT
>TRBV10-2|TRBD1|TRBJ2-1|few
CASSEGTGVEQFF
TGCGCCAGCAGTGAGGGGACAGGGGTTGAGCAGTTCTTC
>TRBV5-1|TRBD1|TRBJ2-3|-
CASSFNRGRDTQYF
TGCGCCAGCAGCTTTAACAGGGGACGCGATACGCAGTATTTT
>TRBV6-1|-|TRBJ2-7|-
CASSESVSSYEQYF
TGTGCCAGCAGTGAATCGGTAAGCTCCTACGAGCAGTACTTC
>TRBV28|-|TRBJ2-7|-
CASSSEGLGSYEQYF
TGTGCCAGTAGTTCGGAGGGGCTAGGGTCGTACGAGCAGTACTTC
>TRBV12-3/TRBV12-4|-|TRBJ1-2|-
CASSLVDYGYTF
TGTGCCAGCAGTTTAGTAGATTATGGCTACACCTTC
>TRBV27|-|TRBJ2-2|-
CARGDWSANPAGELFF
TGTGCCAGAGGAGACTGGTCTGCGAACCCGGCCGGGGAGCTGTTTTTT
>TRBV24-1|TRBD1|TRBJ2-7|-
CATSDPGTGSYEQYF
TGTGCCACCAGTGACCCCGGGACAGGGTCCTACGAGCAGTACTTC
>TRBV24-1|TRBD1|TRBJ1-5|-
CATSDADRGNQPQHF
TGTGCCACCAGTGATGCGGACAGGGGGAATCAGCCCCAGCATTTT
>TRBV10-3|-|TRBJ2-3|once
CAMGGSKEDTQYF
TGTGCCATGGGGGGTTCTAAGGAGGATACGCAGTATTTT
>TRBV28|TRBD1|TRBJ1-1|once
CASSLGDRVNTEAFF
TGTGCCAGCAGTTTAGGGGACAGGGTGAACACTGAAGCTTTCTTT
>TRBV2|-|TRBJ1-1|-
CASSRRGNTEAFF
TGTGCCAGCAGTAGGAGGGGGAACACTGAAGCTTTCTTT
>TRBV30|-|TRBJ1-5|-
CAWSPPTGYSNQPQHF
TGTGCCTGGAGTCCGCCGACAGGTTATAGCAATCAGCCCCAGCATTTT